This T cell receptor beta chain came from a study of CD8+CD57+ T cells in acquired aplastic anemia. The ends lost 3 bases at V and 6 bases at J; junction bases unmatched: 14. Germline CDR1 and CDR2: SGDLS and YYNGEE. The CDR3 extends over 16 amino acids. Genomic DNA was employed as the template in profiling TCR beta VDJ and CDR3. TCRdb reprocessed the reads with MiXCR, giving one entry per CDR3 protein. The sample records 40,000 to 50,000 distinct CDR3 sequences, around 73% being singletons. J is TRBJ1-2 and V is TRBV9, with 7 bases that match TRBD1. Material: sorted CD4+, CD8+, or CD8+CD57+ T cells (not recorded which) from PBMCs. The origin of this receptor is a human donor in good health, serving as a control. The CDR3 loop is CASSGRRGQPRDGYTF. The CDR3 nucleotides read TGTGCCAGCAGCGGAAGGAGGGGACAGCCAAGGGATGGCTACACCTTC.